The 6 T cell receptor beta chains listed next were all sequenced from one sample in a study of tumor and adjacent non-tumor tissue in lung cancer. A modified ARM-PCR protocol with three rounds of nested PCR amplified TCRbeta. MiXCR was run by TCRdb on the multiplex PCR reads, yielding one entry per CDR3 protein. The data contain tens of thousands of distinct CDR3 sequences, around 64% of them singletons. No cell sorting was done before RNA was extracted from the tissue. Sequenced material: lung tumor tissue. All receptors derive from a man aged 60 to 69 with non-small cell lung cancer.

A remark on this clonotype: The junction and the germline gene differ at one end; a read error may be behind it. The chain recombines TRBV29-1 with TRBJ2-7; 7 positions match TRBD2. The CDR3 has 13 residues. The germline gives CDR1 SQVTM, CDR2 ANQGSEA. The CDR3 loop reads CIVEQPGGYEQYF. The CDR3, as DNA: TGCATCGTTGAACAACCGGGGGGCTACGAGCAGTACTTC.

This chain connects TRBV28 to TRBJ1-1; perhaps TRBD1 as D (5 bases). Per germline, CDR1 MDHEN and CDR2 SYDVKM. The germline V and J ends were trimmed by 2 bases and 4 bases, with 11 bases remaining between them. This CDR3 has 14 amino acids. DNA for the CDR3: TGTGCCAGCAGTTTACAGGGTACGGGCACTGAAGCTTTCTTT. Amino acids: CASSLQGTGTEAFF.

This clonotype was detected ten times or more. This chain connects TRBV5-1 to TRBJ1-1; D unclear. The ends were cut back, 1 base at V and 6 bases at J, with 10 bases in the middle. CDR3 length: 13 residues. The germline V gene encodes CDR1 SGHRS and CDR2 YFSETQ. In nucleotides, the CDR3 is TGCGCCAGCAGCTTGTTTGGGGAAGCTGAAGCTTTCTTT. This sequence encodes CASSLFGEAEAFF.

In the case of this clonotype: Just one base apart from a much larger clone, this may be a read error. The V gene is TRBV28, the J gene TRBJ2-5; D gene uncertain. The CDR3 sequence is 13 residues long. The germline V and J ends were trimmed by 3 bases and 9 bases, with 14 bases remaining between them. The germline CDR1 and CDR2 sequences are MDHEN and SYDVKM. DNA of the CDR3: TGTGCCAGCAGTTTCAGCGTGCCGGCGGCCCAGTACTTC. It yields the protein CASSFSVPAAQYF. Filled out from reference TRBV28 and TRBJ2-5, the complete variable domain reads DVKVTQSSRYLVKRTGEKVFLECVQDMDHENMFWYRQDPGLGLRLIYFSYDVKMKEKGDIPEGYSVSREKKERFSLILESASTNQTSMYLCASSFSVPAAQYFGPGTRLLVL.

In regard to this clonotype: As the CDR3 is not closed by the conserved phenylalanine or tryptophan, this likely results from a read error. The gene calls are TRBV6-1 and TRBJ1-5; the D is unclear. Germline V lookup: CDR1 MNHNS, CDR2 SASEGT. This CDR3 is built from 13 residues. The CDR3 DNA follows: TGCGCCTCAGCATGGGTTACCTTTCAGCCCCAGCATTCT. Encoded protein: CASAWVTFQPQHS.

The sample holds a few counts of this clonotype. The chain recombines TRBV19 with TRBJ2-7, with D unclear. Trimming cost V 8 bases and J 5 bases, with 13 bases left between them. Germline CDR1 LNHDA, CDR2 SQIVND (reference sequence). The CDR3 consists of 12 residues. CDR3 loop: CASYDGYHEQYF. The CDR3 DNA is TGTGCCAGTTATGATGGGTACCACGAGCAGTACTTC.